This entry features one T cell receptor (beta chain) sequence. What this receptor recognizes is not known. Per-base quality was not reported, and no clone a single base away is much larger than it. Libraries were prepared through the immunoSEQ multiplex PCR assay. TCRdb took over this immuneACCESS table, retaining in-frame rearrangements with V and J assigned. Such tables are incomplete; in checked studies, under half of the missing clones stem from an unresolved V gene, and the remainder is unexplained. The sample profile shows roughly 70,000 clones; 92% of them were found once. The top ten hold around 3% of the sample. The germline V gene specifies SGHDT as CDR1 and YYEEEE as CDR2. V is trimmed back by 0 bases and J by 10 bases, and the junction contains 9 bases that no gene match accounts for. Measured from the cysteine to the phenylalanine, the CDR3 is 16 residues long. Solely the CDR3 DNA is kept, with 48 bases framed from the first base.

The sample belongs to a study of T cells after somatic rescue of genetic block (dated by TCRdb to about 2020). Context from the whole study: The study assessed how robust, over the long term, a T-cell system was when the system had developed through somatic rescue of a genetic block in T-cell development.

The sample was peripheral blood mononuclear cells (PBMCs). The V and J segments used are TRBV5-6 and TRBJ2-1; 11 bases in the middle match TRBD2. This sequence originates from a man aged 35 to 55. The CDR3 here reads CASSLALAGGVFEQFF. The nucleotide sequence reads TGTGCCAGCAGCTTGGCCTTAGCGGGAGGGGTATTCGAGCAGTTCTTC.